The rows below give T cell receptor beta chains drawn from one sample of a study of Graves' ophthalmopathy and Graves' hyperthyroidism. Using its own MiXCR run on the multiplex PCR reads, TCRdb lists one record per CDR3 protein. The table includes some 750,000 distinct CDR3 sequences, 40% detected once. The source material was peripheral blood. These receptors were collected from an adult man with Graves' ophthalmopathy. Each CDR3 is given with its conserved first and last residue. The D gene is left open where the match is weak. A row's size may be missing; if present it is once, few, many or a size class.

TRBJ1-1	TRBD1	TRBV10-3	NA	CAITHRGGLNTEAFF	TGTGCCATCACTCACAGGGGGGGACTGAACACTGAAGCTTTCTTT
TRBJ1-1	NA	TRBV2	NA	CASSEFGGVNTEAFF	TGTGCCAGCAGTGAATTTGGAGGAGTGAACACTGAAGCTTTCTTT
TRBJ2-5	TRBD1	TRBV7-2	NA	CASSLDIQDRVGETQYF	TGTGCCAGCAGCTTAGATATTCAGGACAGGGTCGGTGAGACCCAGTACTTC
TRBJ1-4	TRBD1	TRBV20-1	few	CSAAGTGTEKLFF	TGCAGTGCTGCCGGGACAGGGACCGAAAAACTGTTTTTT
TRBJ2-7	NA	TRBV7-2	few	CASSFGGRSYEQYF	TGTGCCAGCAGCTTTGGTGGGCGCTCCTACGAGCAGTACTTC
TRBJ2-2	NA	TRBV4-3	NA	CASSQEGSSGELFF	TGCGCCAGCAGCCAAGAGGGGAGCTCCGGGGAGCTGTTTTTT
TRBJ1-1	TRBD1	TRBV5-1	NA	CANSQLQGLTNTEAFF	TGCGCCAACAGCCAACTACAGGGGTTGACGAACACTGAAGCTTTCTTT
TRBJ1-2	NA	TRBV19	NA	CASRFKPRSDGYTF	TGTGCCAGCAGATTCAAACCACGGTCGGATGGCTACACCTTC
TRBJ1-1	NA	TRBV12-3/TRBV12-4	NA	CASSFGAMNTEAFF	TGTGCCAGCAGTTTCGGCGCCATGAACACTGAAGCTTTCTTT
TRBJ2-7	TRBD1	TRBV10-3	NA	CAISDVRDRVYEQYF	TGTGCCATCAGTGATGTAAGGGACAGGGTCTACGAGCAGTACTTC
TRBJ1-1	NA	TRBV2	NA	CASTPRGHSPVNTEAFF	TGTGCCAGCACGCCCAGAGGACACTCCCCAGTGAACACTGAAGCTTTCTTT
TRBJ2-7	NA	TRBV11-3	NA	CASSLGYAGYEQYF	TGTGCCAGCAGCTTAGGATACGCGGGTTACGAGCAGTACTTC
TRBJ2-7	TRBD2	TRBV6-5	few	CASSYGTRPYEQYF	TGTGCCAGCAGTTACGGGACTAGGCCCTACGAGCAGTACTTC
TRBJ1-1	NA	TRBV5-5	NA	CASSLHGASFDDTEAFF	TGTGCCAGCAGCTTGCACGGGGCCAGCTTCGATGACACTGAAGCTTTCTTT